This TCR beta chain was documented in a study of T cell responses to AZD1222 COVID-19 vaccine. At the level of the study: Second-dose timings of about 4 or about 12 weeks were pooled. Study observations and caveats: Clonal diversity was possibly underestimated; the donors were predominantly white British and more often female. Baseline serostatus was positive in only six AZD1222 recipients. Spike-specific TCRs gained breadth and depth after people received two AZD1222 doses.

Method: immunoSEQ multiplex PCR; TCRdb's copy keeps in-frame clones and lacks some. The table has about 150,000 clones, about 93% seen once. A remark on this clone: The target antigen is unknown.

The CDR3 loop spans 17 amino acids. Germline V gene sequence: CDR1 SGHTS, CDR2 YDEGEE. Unmatched junction bases numbered 11, after V lost 0 bases and J lost 6 bases. This specimen consisted of peripheral blood, obtained on day 0 of AZD1222 vaccination. The V and J genes are TRBV5-8 and TRBJ2-2; 7 bases are a match to TRBD1. This receptor was taken from an adult in good health. The CDR3 spells CASSLAYSRGSSGELFF. The CDR3 DNA sequence: TGTGCCAGCAGCTTGGCCTACAGCAGGGGGTCCTCCGGGGAGCTGTTTTTT.